These T cell receptor beta chains were read from a single sample in a study of metastatic and nonmetastatic thyroid tumors. TCRdb reanalyzed the PCR reads with MiXCR. This sample has roughly 40,000 clones, with around 24% found just once. Sequenced material: tumor tissue. These receptors all stem from a female donor with papillary thyroid cancer or a benign thyroid nodule (not recorded which). Some clones in this sample may be carry-over from other donors' samples. Both conserved end residues are trimmed from each CDR3. The order of the fields is V gene, J gene, CDR3 protein.

V gene: TRBV13; J gene: TRBJ2-2; CDR3 protein: ANSATSQNTGELF
V gene: TRBV20-1; J gene: TRBJ1-2; CDR3 protein: SASNPPSGAVNYGYT
V gene: TRBV7-9; J gene: TRBJ2-1; CDR3 protein: ASSPEQLRRF
V gene: TRBV7-6; J gene: TRBJ2-7; CDR3 protein: ASSTGTEQY
V gene: TRBV18; J gene: TRBJ1-6; CDR3 protein: ASSPTALNPNSPLH
V gene: TRBV29-1; J gene: TRBJ1-2; CDR3 protein: SVEGAGSWYGYT
V gene: TRBV19; J gene: TRBJ1-5; CDR3 protein: ASSRPSGEEKPQH
V gene: TRBV6-1; J gene: TRBJ1-2; CDR3 protein: ASSEAGGVYGYT
V gene: TRBV12-3/TRBV12-4; J gene: TRBJ2-3; CDR3 protein: ASSPGGGGAGTDTQY
V gene: TRBV20-1; J gene: TRBJ2-2; CDR3 protein: SAISEGLSGAPGELF
V gene: TRBV12-3/TRBV12-4; J gene: TRBJ2-1; CDR3 protein: ASSPEGRETLTDEQF
V gene: TRBV11-1; J gene: TRBJ1-1; CDR3 protein: ASSPNVLNTEAF
V gene: TRBV6-1; J gene: TRBJ1-2; CDR3 protein: ASTTLQGRGYT
V gene: TRBV19; J gene: TRBJ1-1; CDR3 protein: ASSINTFGRGTEAF
V gene: TRBV15; J gene: TRBJ1-2; CDR3 protein: ATSRVQLLFPLDGYT
V gene: TRBV19; J gene: TRBJ1-2; CDR3 protein: ASRAPGEST
V gene: TRBV12-3/TRBV12-4; J gene: TRBJ1-2; CDR3 protein: ASSSGGYGYT
V gene: TRBV28; J gene: TRBJ1-1; CDR3 protein: ASSPGPMNTEAF
V gene: TRBV6-2/TRBV6-3; J gene: TRBJ1-6; CDR3 protein: ASRPSSENSPLH
V gene: TRBV6-1; J gene: TRBJ1-2; CDR3 protein: ASNGLGYGYT
V gene: TRBV6-1; J gene: TRBJ1-6; CDR3 protein: ASSEFGQESSPLH
V gene: TRBV7-9; J gene: TRBJ1-2; CDR3 protein: ASSYGSGHT
V gene: TRBV6-1; J gene: TRBJ1-2; CDR3 protein: ASSQEYGYT
V gene: TRBV2; J gene: TRBJ1-5; CDR3 protein: ASSEGGGSRYQPQH
V gene: TRBV28; J gene: TRBJ1-2; CDR3 protein: ASSFGGDGYT
V gene: TRBV6-1; J gene: TRBJ2-1; CDR3 protein: ASSGYIPDNEQF
V gene: TRBV27; J gene: TRBJ1-6; CDR3 protein: SSLGAASPTLH
V gene: TRBV20-1; J gene: TRBJ2-7; CDR3 protein: SATTGSSYEQY
V gene: TRBV29-1; J gene: TRBJ1-2; CDR3 protein: SVDREGYGYT
V gene: TRBV29-1; J gene: TRBJ1-1; CDR3 protein: SVGTGTPTEAF
V gene: TRBV20-1; J gene: TRBJ1-1; CDR3 protein: SAMVTEAF
V gene: TRBV20-1; J gene: TRBJ2-5; CDR3 protein: SAREMRGSGGGQETQY
V gene: TRBV20-1; J gene: TRBJ2-1; CDR3 protein: SARDSRGLAGGREF
V gene: TRBV5-1; J gene: TRBJ2-3; CDR3 protein: ASSQGPGTDTQY
V gene: TRBV20-1; J gene: TRBJ2-3; CDR3 protein: SALPGTSTRGTQY
V gene: TRBV6-5; J gene: TRBJ2-7; CDR3 protein: ASSSGRLVGLASYEQY
V gene: TRBV10-3; J gene: TRBJ1-1; CDR3 protein: AISDWGGGRNTEAF
V gene: TRBV5-1; J gene: TRBJ2-1; CDR3 protein: ASSLAGDEQF
V gene: TRBV24-1; J gene: TRBJ1-2; CDR3 protein: ATSDTPPGTKGYT
V gene: TRBV6-2/TRBV6-3; J gene: TRBJ2-3; CDR3 protein: ASSYISGSGTDTQY
V gene: TRBV20-1; J gene: TRBJ2-5; CDR3 protein: SARDQGAGTQY
V gene: TRBV5-1; J gene: TRBJ1-2; CDR3 protein: ASSWRGNLQRVYGYT
V gene: TRBV5-1; J gene: TRBJ2-7; CDR3 protein: ASSSTGLAETSYEQY
V gene: TRBV6-1; J gene: TRBJ1-4; CDR3 protein: ASGRDSDPEKLF
V gene: TRBV20-1; J gene: TRBJ2-7; CDR3 protein: SARTGGVGVSEQY
V gene: TRBV2; J gene: TRBJ1-5; CDR3 protein: ASHRQGDQPQH
V gene: TRBV7-6; J gene: TRBJ1-1; CDR3 protein: ASSSGSTEAF
V gene: TRBV6-2/TRBV6-3; J gene: TRBJ1-1; CDR3 protein: ASSTWGRTEAF